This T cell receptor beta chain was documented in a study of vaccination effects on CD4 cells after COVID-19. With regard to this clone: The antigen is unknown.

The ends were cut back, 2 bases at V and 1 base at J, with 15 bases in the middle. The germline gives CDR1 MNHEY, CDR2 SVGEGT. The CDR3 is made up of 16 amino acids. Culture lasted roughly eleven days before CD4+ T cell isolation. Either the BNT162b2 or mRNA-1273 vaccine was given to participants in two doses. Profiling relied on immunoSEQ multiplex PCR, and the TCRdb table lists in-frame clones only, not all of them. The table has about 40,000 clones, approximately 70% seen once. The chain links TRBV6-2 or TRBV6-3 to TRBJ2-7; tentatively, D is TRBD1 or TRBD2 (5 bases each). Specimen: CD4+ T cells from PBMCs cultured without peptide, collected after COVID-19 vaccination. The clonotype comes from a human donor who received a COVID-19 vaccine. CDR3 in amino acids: CASSYIDRGSSYEQYF. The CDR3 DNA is TGTGCCAGCAGTTACATCGACAGAGGGTCTTCCTACGAGCAGTACTTC.